These 8 T cell receptor beta chains were all obtained from the same sample, sequenced in a study of blood T cell repertoires in COVID-19. Produced via immunoSEQ multiplex PCR; TCRdb's table is partial and in-frame only. In the table there are tens of thousands of clones, around 90% of which are singletons. Material for sequencing was peripheral blood. The receptors come from a human donor in a cohort sampled during active COVID-19.

This rearrangement joins TRBV27 to TRBJ2-2; D may be TRBD2 (6 bases). Trimming took off 6 bases at V and 3 bases at J, with 11 bases between the two ends. Germline CDR1 MNHEY, CDR2 SMNVEV (reference sequence). This CDR3 has 14 residues. The CDR3 region has the DNA TGTGCCAGCAGGTTTAAGCGGGACACCGGGGAGCTGTTTTTT. It specifies CASRFKRDTGELFF.

This chain uses TRBV6-4 with TRBJ1-2, with no clear D. The CDR3 is 12 residues long. Trimming took off 2 bases at V and 5 bases at J, with 6 bases between the two ends. Germline CDR1 is MRHNA and CDR2 is SNTAGT. In DNA, the CDR3 is TGTGCCAGCAGTGACGAGCTATATGGCTACACCTTC. Amino acids: CASSDELYGYTF.

J is TRBJ2-3 and V is TRBV19, with TRBD2 matching over 8 bases. V shed 7 bases, J shed 1 base, and the junction held 4 bases outside the gene matches. The CDR3 has 14 residues. Germline assignment: CDR1 LNHDA and CDR2 SQIVND (reference sequence). The CDR3 DNA is TGTGCCAGTAAACCGCGGGGGGGCACAGATACGCAGTATTTT. Its translation is CASKPRGGTDTQYF.

The rearrangement joins TRBV9 to TRBJ2-7; D ambiguous. CDR1 and CDR2 (germline): SGDLS, YYNGEE. CDR3 size: 14 residues. V lost 0 bases to trimming and J lost 1 base, with 8 bases between them. The CDR3 reads CASSVDPGSYEQYF. The CDR3 DNA reads as TGTGCCAGCAGCGTAGATCCGGGTTCCTACGAGCAGTACTTC.

Regarding this clone: One end of the junction varies from germline; a read error may be responsible. The chain uses TRBV18 and TRBJ2-5; maybe TRBD2 (5 bases). The CDR3 has 15 residues. The germline gives CDR1 KGHSH, CDR2 LQKENI. The CDR3: CVSSPALGGGETQYF. The CDR3 nucleotides read TGTGTCAGCTCACCGGCCTTAGGTGGAGGAGAGACCCAGTACTTC.

The chain uses TRBV10-3 and TRBJ2-7; TRBD2 aligns across 8 bases. CDR1 ENHRY and CDR2 SYGVKD come from the germline V gene. The CDR3 runs 14 residues. With 5 bases clipped from V and 2 bases from J, the junction kept 5 bases outside the gene matches. CDR3 protein: CAISNRRGAYEQYF. As DNA, the CDR3 is TGTGCCATCAGTAACAGGCGGGGGGCCTACGAGCAGTACTTC.

The CDR3: CASSQDPPRQSYNEQFF. DNA for the CDR3: TGCGCCAGCAGCCAAGATCCCCCGAGGCAGAGCTACAATGAGCAGTTCTTC. The rearrangement links TRBV4-1 to TRBJ2-1; D unresolved. V lost 0 bases and J 3 bases, leaving 15 bases between the germline ends. The CDR3 spans 17 residues. The V gene's germline CDR1 is MGHRA and CDR2 YSYEKL.

This chain connects TRBV19 to TRBJ1-5, with TRBD1 identical over 10 bases. The CDR3 consists of 15 residues. Unmatched junction bases numbered 2, after V lost 1 base and J lost 5 bases. CDR1 LNHDA and CDR2 SQIVND come from the germline V gene (reference sequence). CDR3 nucleotides: TGTGCCAGTAGTATAGGGACAGGGGGGTATCAGCCCCAGCATTTT. This codes for CASSIGTGGYQPQHF.